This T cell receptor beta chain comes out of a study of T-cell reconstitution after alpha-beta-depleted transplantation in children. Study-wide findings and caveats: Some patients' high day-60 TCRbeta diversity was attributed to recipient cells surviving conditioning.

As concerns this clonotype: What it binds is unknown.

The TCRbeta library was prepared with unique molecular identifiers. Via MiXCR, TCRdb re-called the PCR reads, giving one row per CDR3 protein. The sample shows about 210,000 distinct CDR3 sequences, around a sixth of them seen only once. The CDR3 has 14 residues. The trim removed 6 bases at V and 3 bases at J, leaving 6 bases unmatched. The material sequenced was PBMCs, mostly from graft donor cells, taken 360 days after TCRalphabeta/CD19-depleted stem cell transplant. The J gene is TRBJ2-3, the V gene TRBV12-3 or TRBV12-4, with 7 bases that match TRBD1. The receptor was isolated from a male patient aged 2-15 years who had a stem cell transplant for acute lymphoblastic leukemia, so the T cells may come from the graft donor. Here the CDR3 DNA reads TGTGCCAGCAGGATGACAGGGTGGACAGATACGCAGTATTTT. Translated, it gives CASRMTGWTDTQYF.